The rows below give T cell receptor beta chains drawn from one sample of a study of identical twins. MiXCR, run by TCRdb on the 5' RACE reads, gives a single entry per CDR3 protein. The sample lists 350,000 or so distinct CDR3 sequences, approximately 10% occurring once. Sequencing used naive T cells sorted from blood. The receptors stem from a woman aged 45 to 65 in good health. The CDR3 runs from the conserved cysteine through the conserved F or W. The D gene is left open where the match is weak. Size values are once, few and many counts, or a class for expanded clones, and some rows have none.

V	J	D	size	DNA	CDR3
TRBV5-1	TRBJ2-3	-	few	TGCGCCAGCAGCCTAAAAGGTGGCGCGGGTCCGCTTCTAGATACGCAGTATTTT	CASSLKGGAGPLLDTQYF
TRBV10-3	TRBJ1-1	-	few	TGTGCCACCGAAAGAGGGGGGGGCGGCTCTGAAGCTTTCTTT	CATERGGGGSEAFF
TRBV11-3	TRBJ2-1	-	many	TGTGCCAGCAGAGTAGGGGGGAGTGAGCAGTTCTTC	CASRVGGSEQFF
TRBV6-5	TRBJ2-3	TRBD2	few	TGTGCCAGCAGTATCGTGGCGGGAGCTACAGATACGCAGTATTTT	CASSIVAGATDTQYF
TRBV20-1	TRBJ2-3	-	-	TGCAGTGCTAGAGTACAGTCCGAGACAGATACGCAGTATTTT	CSARVQSETDTQYF
TRBV7-9	TRBJ2-1	TRBD2	-	TGTGCCAGCAGTCCAACTAGCGGAGGGGGTGAGCAGTTCTTC	CASSPTSGGGEQFF
TRBV12-3/TRBV12-4	TRBJ2-1	-	few	TGTGCCAGCAGTTTGTCGCGAGGTCGGTGGAATGAGCAGTTCTTC	CASSLSRGRWNEQFF
TRBV7-9	TRBJ2-3	-	few	TGTGCCAGCAGCCAGTTCGGGGAGCAAGATACGCAGTATTTT	CASSQFGEQDTQYF
TRBV4-2	TRBJ2-1	TRBD2	few	TGTGCCAGCAGCCCCCGCGGGAGGGAGCAGTTCTTC	CASSPRGREQFF
TRBV5-1	TRBJ2-3	-	few	TGCGCCAGCAGCTTCCTTACGATGATTGGCGCAGATACGCAGTATTTT	CASSFLTMIGADTQYF
TRBV12-3/TRBV12-4	TRBJ2-7	-	many	TGTGCCAGCAGTCCCACGGCTTCTGGCTACGAGCAGTACTTC	CASSPTASGYEQYF
TRBV14	TRBJ1-4	-	few	TGTGCCAGCAGCCAAGTCGGTGGAGGAAGAGAAAAACTGTTTTTT	CASSQVGGGREKLFF
TRBV2	TRBJ2-1	-	many	TGTGCCAGCAGTGAAGCGCTGGCTAGAGGCATAAATGAGCAGTTCTTC	CASSEALARGINEQFF
TRBV12-3/TRBV12-4	TRBJ2-1	-	many	TGTGCCAGCAGTAGTATGAATGAGCAGTTCTTC	CASSSMNEQFF
TRBV7-9	TRBJ2-7	TRBD2	-	TGTGCCAGCAGCCAAACAGGACTAGCGTACGAGCAGTACTTC	CASSQTGLAYEQYF
TRBV5-1	TRBJ1-2	-	-	TGCGCCAGCAGCTTGAGGGGCCCCGTCCCTACAGGCAGCGGGGACTATGGCTACACCTTC	CASSLRGPVPTGSGDYGYTF
TRBV5-1	TRBJ1-6	TRBD1	few	TGCGCCAGCAGCTTCGGATCGGGACAGGGGTTGGTGCCTAATTCACCCCTCCACTTT	CASSFGSGQGLVPNSPLHF
TRBV5-1	TRBJ2-2	TRBD2	-	TGCGCCAGCAGAAGGGGACTAGCGGACGGGGAGCTGTTTTTT	CASRRGLADGELFF
TRBV6-5	TRBJ2-5	-	few	TGTGCCACGTACCCCGGCGGGAAAGAGACCCAGTACTTC	CATYPGGKETQYF
TRBV20-1	TRBJ2-1	TRBD2	-	TGCAGTGCTAGAGGTTTAGCGGGAGGCTACAATGAGCAGTTCTTC	CSARGLAGGYNEQFF
TRBV12-3/TRBV12-4	TRBJ2-5	-	many	TGTGCCAGCAGTTTGCAGGGAAGCCAGTACTTC	CASSLQGSQYF
TRBV27	TRBJ2-3	TRBD2	few	TGTGCCACCTGGGGACTAGCGGGAGGACCTAGCACAGATACGCAGTATTTT	CATWGLAGGPSTDTQYF
TRBV10-3	TRBJ2-1	-	-	TGTGCCATCAGTGAAGCGACCCGACAAGACAATGAGCAGTTCTTC	CAISEATRQDNEQFF
TRBV29-1	TRBJ2-1	TRBD2	-	TGCAGCGTTAGAACTAGCGGGCGAGGCTACAATGAGCAGTTCTTC	CSVRTSGRGYNEQFF
TRBV4-2	TRBJ1-1	TRBD1	few	TGTGCCAGCAGCCACGTAGACAGGGATGGAACTGAAGCTTTCTTT	CASSHVDRDGTEAFF
TRBV10-3	TRBJ2-2	-	few	TGTGCCGCTCGGTCGTCCACCGGGGAGCTGTTTTTT	CAARSSTGELFF
TRBV7-2	TRBJ2-5	TRBD1	many	TGTGCCAGCAGCCCAGACAGGGGGCGGGGAGAGACCCAGTACTTC	CASSPDRGRGETQYF
TRBV28	TRBJ2-1	TRBD2	-	TGTGCCAGCAGTTCCGGGGGGTCCGGAGAGGATGACCAGTTCTTC	CASSSGGSGEDDQFF
TRBV19	TRBJ1-1	-	-	TGTGCCAGTAGCCATGGGGCAGGGGTTGAAGCTTTCTTT	CASSHGAGVEAFF
TRBV7-8	TRBJ1-4	-	many	TGTGCCAGCAGCGCAGAAGGCCCCGGACTACATGAAAAACTGTTTTTT	CASSAEGPGLHEKLFF
TRBV5-1	TRBJ2-5	-	-	TGCGCCAGCAGCTCCGAACAGCGGAAGACCCAGTACTTC	CASSSEQRKTQYF
TRBV27	TRBJ1-5	-	-	TGTGCCAGCAGTTTATCGTTGGGGATCAATCAGCCCCAGCATTTT	CASSLSLGINQPQHF
TRBV6-6	TRBJ2-3	TRBD2	-	TGTGCCAGCAGATCCCCTTATGGGGGAGGGCCGGTAGATACGCAGTATTTT	CASRSPYGGGPVDTQYF
TRBV20-1	TRBJ2-7	TRBD1	-	TGCAGTACCTTCGGACAGGGCGACGAGCAGTACTTC	CSTFGQGDEQYF
TRBV11-3	TRBJ2-2	-	-	TGTGCCAGCAGCACCGATTACACCGGGGAGCTGTTTTTT	CASSTDYTGELFF
TRBV24-1	TRBJ2-7	TRBD2	few	TGTGCCACCAGCCGGGGGGATACTTTATACGAGCAGTACTTC	CATSRGDTLYEQYF
TRBV9	TRBJ2-5	TRBD2	few	TGTGCCAGCAGCGCCGGGACTAGCGGGTTGGAGACCCAGTACTTC	CASSAGTSGLETQYF
TRBV6-2/TRBV6-3	TRBJ2-1	TRBD2	-	TGTGCCAGCAGTTACGACCCCACTAGCGGGATTCGGAATGAGCAGTTCTTC	CASSYDPTSGIRNEQFF
TRBV29-1	TRBJ1-1	TRBD1	few	TGCAGCGTTGAGAGACAGGGTAGTTGGGGTGAAGCTTTCTTT	CSVERQGSWGEAFF
TRBV4-1	TRBJ2-1	TRBD2	-	TGCGCCAGCAGCCAAGAATCTGGCGGGAGGGCCTCCAATGAGCAGTTCTTC	CASSQESGGRASNEQFF
TRBV5-1	TRBJ2-5	-	few	TGCGCCAGCAGCTTGTCGATCGAGACCCAGTACTTC	CASSLSIETQYF
TRBV12-3/TRBV12-4	TRBJ2-1	-	few	TGTGCCAGCAGTTTAATTTGGGGAAGCTCCTACAATGAGCAGTTCTTC	CASSLIWGSSYNEQFF
TRBV5-1	TRBJ2-1	TRBD2	many	TGCGCCAGCAGTGAGGTAGCGGGAGGGCTCAATGAGCAGTTCTTC	CASSEVAGGLNEQFF
TRBV6-1	TRBJ1-1	-	few	TGTGCCAGCTGCCAGTTGGGGGTTTGGACTGAAGCTTTCTTT	CASCQLGVWTEAFF
TRBV12-3/TRBV12-4	TRBJ2-1	TRBD1	few	TGTGCCAGCAGTACCCGTTTCGACAGGGGTGATAATGAGCAGTTCTTC	CASSTRFDRGDNEQFF
TRBV7-8	TRBJ2-1	-	-	TGTGCCAGCAGCTCACATTCGCTTCCAACGGGAGCCTACAATGAGCAGTTCTTC	CASSSHSLPTGAYNEQFF
TRBV27	TRBJ2-3	-	-	TGTGCCAGCAGTTTATTGGGGAATACGCAGTATTTT	CASSLLGNTQYF
TRBV10-3	TRBJ2-1	TRBD2	many	TGTGCCATCTCCCTCGGGAGGGGGAATGAGCAGTTCTTC	CAISLGRGNEQFF
TRBV12-3/TRBV12-4	TRBJ2-6	-	few	TGTGCCAGCACCTTGGGGGGCTCTGGGGCCAACGTCCTGACTTTC	CASTLGGSGANVLTF
TRBV29-1	TRBJ2-1	TRBD2	-	TGCAGCGTTGAAGGGACTAGCGAAAACAATGAGCAGTTCTTC	CSVEGTSENNEQFF
TRBV3-1	TRBJ2-3	-	many	TGTGCCAGCAGCCAGAACCCTGCACACACAGATACGCAGTATTTT	CASSQNPAHTDTQYF
TRBV5-6	TRBJ2-5	-	-	TGTGCCAGCAGCCCCCGTTTTAGGGGTGAAGAGACCCAGTACTTC	CASSPRFRGEETQYF
TRBV4-2	TRBJ2-5	-	-	TGTGCCAGCAGCCAAGACACTAGCATCGGGACCCAGTACTTC	CASSQDTSIGTQYF
TRBV12-3/TRBV12-4	TRBJ2-3	-	many	TGTGCCAGCAGAAGTTCCGGGCCCTGGGATACGCAGTATTTT	CASRSSGPWDTQYF
TRBV7-9	TRBJ2-3	TRBD2	-	TGTGCCAGCAGCTTAGTGGCTAGCGGACGCACAGATACGCAGTATTTT	CASSLVASGRTDTQYF
TRBV20-1	TRBJ2-3	TRBD2	many	TGCAGTGCTATCAGGAGGACTAGACTCACAGATACGCAGTATTTT	CSAIRRTRLTDTQYF
TRBV20-1	TRBJ2-1	-	-	TGCAGTGTCCCGACGGAATACAATGAGCAGTTCTTC	CSVPTEYNEQFF